The rows below give T cell receptor beta chains drawn from one sample of a study of regulatory T cells in long-lasting Graves disease. TCRdb called the multiplex PCR reads again in MiXCR, with one record for every CDR3 protein. The table includes fewer than 400,000 distinct CDR3 sequences, 18% detected once. The sample consisted of peripheral blood mononuclear cells (PBMCs), taken at new diagnosis, from a patient treated with antithyroid drugs. The receptors shown here come from a female donor with Graves disease. Each CDR3 is given with its conserved first and last residue. A D gene is named only where the DNA matches it firmly. Expanded clones are given a class, and other clones once, few, many or no size at all.

TGTGCCAGCAGCTTGCCCAGCGGGGGAGGGGATACGCAGTATTTT	CASSLPSGGGDTQYF	TRBD2	TRBV5-4	TRBJ2-3	15	few
TGTGCCTGGAGTGTAGGTGTCAGAAAGACTGGAAACACCATATATTTT	CAWSVGVRKTGNTIYF	NA	TRBV30	TRBJ1-3	16	many
TGTGCCAGCAGTGCCCCAGGGGACCAGCCCCAGCATTTT	CASSAPGDQPQHF	NA	TRBV6-2/TRBV6-3	TRBJ1-5	13	NA
TGTGCCAGTAGTATAATGTCTAGCGGCGGGGAGCTGTTTTTT	CASSIMSSGGELFF	TRBD2	TRBV19	TRBJ2-2	14	few
TGTGCTAGTGGTTTGGCTTCGGTCGGGGAGCTGTTTTTT	CASGLASVGELFF	NA	TRBV12-5	TRBJ2-2	13	many
TGTGCCAGCAGTTTATTCGGTGAAGGGGGTACTGAAGCTTTCTTT	CASSLFGEGGTEAFF	NA	TRBV27	TRBJ1-1	15	many
TGTGCCTGGAGGAAGACTAGCGGCCCCTACGAGCAGTACTTC	CAWRKTSGPYEQYF	TRBD2	TRBV30	TRBJ2-7	14	many
TGTGCCAGCAGCCCTCGGGACGGGGAGAACTATGGCTACACCTTC	CASSPRDGENYGYTF	NA	TRBV4-2	TRBJ1-2	15	many
TGTGCCAGCAGTGCCCGACAGGGCGGCTTC	CASSARQGGF	TRBD1	TRBV2	TRBJ1-2	10	many
TGTGCCAGCAGCGCCGTAGCGGGCGCCTACAATGAGCAGTTCTTC	CASSAVAGAYNEQFF	TRBD2	TRBV7-2	TRBJ2-1	15	NA
TGTGCCAGCAGTCCGGGACAGGGACATGAAAAACTGTTTTTT	CASSPGQGHEKLFF	TRBD1	TRBV6-1	TRBJ1-4	14	NA
TGTGCTAGTGGTCCCTCCGGACTGTTCACCGGGGAGCTGTTTTTT	CASGPSGLFTGELFF	NA	TRBV12-5	TRBJ2-2	15	many
TGTGCCAGCAGCTTACGGGCTTTGTACCCAGGTTCAGATACGCAGTATTTT	CASSLRALYPGSDTQYF	NA	TRBV6-2/TRBV6-3	TRBJ2-3	17	many
TGCGCCAGCAGCCGGGAGTTTAATGAAAAACTGTTTTTT	CASSREFNEKLFF	NA	TRBV5-1	TRBJ1-4	13	many
TGCGCCAGCGGAAGCAAGGAGGGTGGGTACAATGAGCAGTTCTTC	CASGSKEGGYNEQFF	NA	TRBV10-2	TRBJ2-1	15	few
TGTGCCAGCAGTGGAGTATGGGTTGAGGGCAATGAGCAGTTCTTC	CASSGVWVEGNEQFF	NA	TRBV2	TRBJ2-1	15	NA
TGTGCCACCAGTGATTGGAAGGTCGAGCTTAGCACAGATACGCAGTATTTT	CATSDWKVELSTDTQYF	NA	TRBV24-1	TRBJ2-3	17	few
TGTGCCAGCAGGCCCCCCGACAGGGGGAGTTCACCCCTCCACTTT	CASRPPDRGSSPLHF	TRBD1	TRBV28	TRBJ1-6	15	many
TGCAGGAGCCTCGGGACCCAGGGGGAAGCTTTCTTT	CRSLGTQGEAFF	NA	TRBV20-1	TRBJ1-1	12	many
TGTGCCTGGGGGGGGGAGGGGGAGACCCAGTACTTC	CAWGGEGETQYF	TRBD2	TRBV30	TRBJ2-5	12	NA
TGTGCCAGCCCATACCCCCGGGGAGGGACTAGCGGGAGAAATGAGCAGTTCTTC	CASPYPRGGTSGRNEQFF	TRBD2	TRBV27	TRBJ2-1	18	many
TGTGCCAGCAGTACTACACAGGGAATTGGCTACACCTTC	CASSTTQGIGYTF	NA	TRBV6-1	TRBJ1-2	13	many
TGTGCCAGCAGCTTGTTTGACTCCGGGGTGAATGAGCAGTTCTTC	CASSLFDSGVNEQFF	NA	TRBV5-5	TRBJ2-1	15	NA
TGTGCCAGCAAATCGGGAGGCGGAGGAGCCCTTGGCTACACCTTC	CASKSGGGGALGYTF	NA	TRBV2	TRBJ1-2	15	many
TGTGCCAGCAGTCCACAGGGGCCAGATACGCAGTATTTT	CASSPQGPDTQYF	TRBD1	TRBV28	TRBJ2-3	13	NA
TGTGCCAGCAGTTACAAGGGCAACCGGGAGGCGCAGTATTTT	CASSYKGNREAQYF	TRBD2	TRBV6-2/TRBV6-3	TRBJ2-3	14	many
TGTGCCAGCAGCCTCGACAGGAGACCCAGCTCCTACGAGCAGTACTTC	CASSLDRRPSSYEQYF	NA	TRBV5-4	TRBJ2-7	16	many
TGCAGTGCTGGTCCGGGACTAGCGGGAGGTCACACAGATACGCAGTATTTT	CSAGPGLAGGHTDTQYF	TRBD2	TRBV20-1	TRBJ2-3	17	many
TGTGCCAGTAGTTCACTGGACGGTGTAAGCTCCTACAATGAGCAGTTCTTC	CASSSLDGVSSYNEQFF	NA	TRBV19	TRBJ2-1	17	many
TGCAGCGTTGAGAGGGGGGGCACCTATGGCTACACCTTC	CSVERGGTYGYTF	NA	TRBV29-1	TRBJ1-2	13	many
TGTGCCAGCAGCTTACCCACAGGGGGCAGGATCGACGGGGAGCTGTTTTTT	CASSLPTGGRIDGELFF	TRBD1	TRBV7-8	TRBJ2-2	17	NA
TGTGCCAGCAGCTTATGGGGGAGCTCCTACAATGAGCAGTTCTTC	CASSLWGSSYNEQFF	NA	TRBV5-1	TRBJ2-1	15	many
TGTGCCAGCAGAGCCGGGACAGGGGTTTATGGCTACACCTTC	CASRAGTGVYGYTF	TRBD1	TRBV27	TRBJ1-2	14	many
TGCGCCAGCAGCGAAGCGACAGGGGTCGTGGAGACCCAGTACTTC	CASSEATGVVETQYF	TRBD1	TRBV5-1	TRBJ2-5	15	NA
TGCAGCGGTGGACAGGGGGAAGGGTACGAGCAGTACTTC	CSGGQGEGYEQYF	TRBD1	TRBV29-1	TRBJ2-7	13	many
TGTGCCAGCATGGAGGGGGTAATGGATGGCTACACCTTC	CASMEGVMDGYTF	NA	TRBV2	TRBJ1-2	13	NA
TGTGCCAGCAGATCCGGATGGGGGGGGAACACCGGGGAGCTGTTTTTT	CASRSGWGGNTGELFF	TRBD2	TRBV12-3/TRBV12-4	TRBJ2-2	16	many
TGTGCCAGCAGTTTAGGGGGAGGGGGCCTTATCGAGCAGTACTTC	CASSLGGGGLIEQYF	NA	TRBV6-9	TRBJ2-7	15	many
TGTGCCAGCAGTTTGGGGACAGGGGAACGGCGCTACGAGCAGTACTTC	CASSLGTGERRYEQYF	TRBD1	TRBV12-3/TRBV12-4	TRBJ2-7	16	NA
TGCAGTGCTAGAGGCGGAGGAGGCGACGAGCAGTACTTC	CSARGGGGDEQYF	NA	TRBV20-1	TRBJ2-7	13	many
TGTGCCAGCAGTGATTTACTAGCGGGAGACTACGAGCAGTACTTC	CASSDLLAGDYEQYF	TRBD2	TRBV2	TRBJ2-7	15	NA
TGTGCCAGCAGACCTCCTCCGGGACTAGCAATCCACAATGAGCAGTTCTTC	CASRPPPGLAIHNEQFF	TRBD2	TRBV12-3/TRBV12-4	TRBJ2-1	17	many
TGTGCCAGCAGCTCAAGGACTAGGAGCAATGAGCAGTTCTTC	CASSSRTRSNEQFF	TRBD2	TRBV5-6	TRBJ2-1	14	NA
TGTGCCAGCAGTGAAAGGGCTAGCGGTTCCTCCTACGAGCAGTACTTC	CASSERASGSSYEQYF	TRBD2	TRBV2	TRBJ2-7	16	once
TGTGCCAGCTGCCAGGGCGCGGGGAACACTGAAGCTTTCTTT	CASCQGAGNTEAFF	NA	TRBV18	TRBJ1-1	14	NA
TGTGCCAGCAGTTCTCTTTCCCGGACTAGCGGGAGCTACGAGCAGTACTTC	CASSSLSRTSGSYEQYF	TRBD2	TRBV28	TRBJ2-7	17	many
TGTGCCAGCAGCTGGATTAGTAACTATGGCTACACCTTC	CASSWISNYGYTF	NA	TRBV28	TRBJ1-2	13	NA
TGTGCCAGCAGCCCCACGGAGGGAGCCTACGAGCAGTACTTC	CASSPTEGAYEQYF	NA	TRBV7-6	TRBJ2-7	14	many
TGTGCCAGCAGCTTCGGGAGCCTCCAAGAGACCCAGTACTTC	CASSFGSLQETQYF	NA	TRBV11-3	TRBJ2-5	14	many
TGTGCCAGCACGCATTCGGGGACAGGGGCTAGCAATCAGCCCCAGCATTTT	CASTHSGTGASNQPQHF	TRBD1	TRBV28	TRBJ1-5	17	NA
TGTGCCAGCAGGTCCCCTGCAGGACAGTCCTACGAGCAGTACTTC	CASRSPAGQSYEQYF	NA	TRBV28	TRBJ2-7	15	many
TGTGCCAGCAGCACACCACCCCGTCGGAATTTCTACAATGAGCAGTTCTTC	CASSTPPRRNFYNEQFF	NA	TRBV5-6	TRBJ2-1	17	NA
TGTGCCAGCAGGAACGGCCGCTCCCCAGATACGCAGTATTTT	CASRNGRSPDTQYF	NA	TRBV6-4	TRBJ2-3	14	many
TGTGCCAGTTCCGGACTTGGGGAAGATACGCAGTATTTT	CASSGLGEDTQYF	NA	TRBV27	TRBJ2-3	13	many
TGTGCCAGCAGCGTGACTAGCGGGAGGGCAGATACGCAGTATTTT	CASSVTSGRADTQYF	TRBD2	TRBV2	TRBJ2-3	15	many